These T cell receptor beta chains were read from a single sample in a study of T-cell reconstitution after alpha-beta-depleted transplantation in children. Via MiXCR, TCRdb re-called the PCR reads, giving one row per CDR3 protein. The repertoire holds 130,000 or so distinct CDR3 sequences, roughly 10% seen once, with nearly 25% in the top ten. The sample in question was PBMCs, mostly from graft donor cells, obtained 180 days after TCRalphabeta/CD19-depleted stem cell transplant. These receptors were obtained from a girl younger than two who had a stem cell transplant for combined immunodeficiency, so the T cells may come from the graft donor. The CDR3 runs from the conserved cysteine through the conserved F or W. D genes are given only for firm matches. Some rows have no size entry. The others give once, few or many, or a class for an expanded clone.

TGTGCCAGCAGGTTAATGAACACTGAAGCTTTCTTT CASRLMNTEAFF few NA TRBJ1-1 12 TRBV7-9
TGCGCCAGCAGCCAAGACGGAACGGACGACTATGGCTACACCTTC CASSQDGTDDYGYTF NA NA TRBJ1-2 15 TRBV4-3
TGCAGCGCTCCGGGACAGCACACCGGGGAGCTGTTTTTT CSAPGQHTGELFF few TRBD1 TRBJ2-2 13 TRBV29-1
TGTGCCAGCAGCTTACGCGGGGCTAGCAATCAGCCCCAGCATTTT CASSLRGASNQPQHF NA NA TRBJ1-5 15 TRBV7-2
TGTGCCAGCAGCTTCCTATACGGGACAGGGGGAAAGCAACCACGCTCCTACAATGAGCAGTTCTTC CASSFLYGTGGKQPRSYNEQFF few TRBD1 TRBJ2-1 22 TRBV7-2
TGTGCCAGCAGTTACGGACTGCTGGGGTACTACGAGCAGTACTTC CASSYGLLGYYEQYF few NA TRBJ2-7 15 TRBV6-2/TRBV6-3
TGTGCCAGCTCAGCAGTCCCCTACGAGCAGTACTTC CASSAVPYEQYF many NA TRBJ2-7 12 TRBV18
TGTGCCATCAGTGATGGACTAGCGGAGGGCTACGAGCAGTACTTC CAISDGLAEGYEQYF few TRBD2 TRBJ2-7 15 TRBV10-3
TGCAGCTTTGTAGGTGCCGGGACAGGGTCTACCGGGGAGCTGTTTTTT CSFVGAGTGSTGELFF few TRBD1 TRBJ2-2 16 TRBV29-1
TGTGCCAGCAGCCCACGGACAGGGATCCATGGCTACACCTTC CASSPRTGIHGYTF many TRBD1 TRBJ1-2 14 TRBV11-2
TGTGCCACTGGGACTAGCGGGGGCCGGGGGGACTACACAGATACGCAGTATTTT CATGTSGGRGDYTDTQYF many TRBD2 TRBJ2-3 18 TRBV24-1
TGTGCCAGCAGCCCCCGGGACCCCGTGACCTACGAGCAGTACTTC CASSPRDPVTYEQYF few NA TRBJ2-7 15 TRBV9
TGCGCCAGCAGCTTACGAGACAGGGGGCGTGAGACCCAGTACTTC CASSLRDRGRETQYF few TRBD1 TRBJ2-5 15 TRBV5-1
TGTGCCAGCAGTGGTGGATTCACAGATACGCAGTATTTT CASSGGFTDTQYF few NA TRBJ2-3 13 TRBV25-1
TGTGCCAGCAGTTCACCGGGACTAGCGGGAGGACGTGAAGATACGCAGTATTTT CASSSPGLAGGREDTQYF NA TRBD2 TRBJ2-3 18 TRBV12-3/TRBV12-4
TGTGCCAGCAGCTTAGATGGGACAGTTGCGGAGCCCCAGCATTTT CASSLDGTVAEPQHF NA TRBD1 TRBJ1-5 15 TRBV11-2